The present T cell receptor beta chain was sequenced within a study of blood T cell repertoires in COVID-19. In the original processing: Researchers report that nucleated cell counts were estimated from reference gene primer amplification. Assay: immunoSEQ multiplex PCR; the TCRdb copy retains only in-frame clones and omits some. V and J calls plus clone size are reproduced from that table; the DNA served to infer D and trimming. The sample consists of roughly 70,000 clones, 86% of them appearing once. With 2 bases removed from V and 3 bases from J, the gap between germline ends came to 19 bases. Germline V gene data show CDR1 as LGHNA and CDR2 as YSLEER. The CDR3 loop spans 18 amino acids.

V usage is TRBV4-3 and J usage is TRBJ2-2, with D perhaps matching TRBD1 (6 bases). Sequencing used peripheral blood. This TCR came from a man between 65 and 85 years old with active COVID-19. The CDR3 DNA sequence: TGCGCCAGCAGCCAATACCCGGCAGGGACATCGGACACCGGGGAGCTGTTTTTT. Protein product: CASSQYPAGTSDTGELFF.